The following is a T cell receptor (beta chain) sequence with its context. Its specific antigen is unknown. No qualities accompany the bases; no much larger clone lies one base away. The roughly 39 donors, aged about 6 to 100 years, were systemically healthy Caucasian individuals from Russia. Approximately 11 milliliters of peripheral blood were drawn from each donor into EDTA-treated Vacutainer tubes. Ficoll-Paque density-gradient centrifugation was used to isolate PBMCs, with at least 7 million per sample. Total RNA was extracted from PBMCs with Trizol reagent, with at least 6 micrograms obtained per sample. The percentages of naive CD45RAhigh/CD27high T cells were determined by flow cytometry on a PBMC aliquot from every donor. The record originates from a study of blood T cells in healthy people across ages (dated by TCRdb to between 2014 and 2016). For the wider study: Template switching captured roughly one uniquely barcoded TCR beta cDNA molecule per two T cells in model experiments. To track age-related changes in TCR beta repertoire diversity, the study relied on deep sequencing normalized with unique cDNA molecular identifiers. The donors were divided into four age groups: young (average around 16 years), middle-aged (approximately 42), aged (about 61) and long-lived (82). For two donors (one aged 18 to 29 and one aged 80 or older), the study analyzed two additional independent replicas of 1 million unique cDNA reads from the same blood draw.

Libraries came from 5' RACE. TCRdb lists the instrument as Illumina HiSeq 2500. The second PCR ran for about 6 to 11 cycles and used a J-beta primer mix along with a sample-barcoded 5' primer. A unique molecular identifier was introduced onto each TCR beta cDNA molecule by a template-switch 5' adaptor carrying 12 random nucleotides. At least 3 million CDR3-containing paired-end reads were obtained from each sample. First-strand cDNA synthesis was performed from all RNA using the Mint cDNA synthesis kit, with priming by a TRBC-specific oligonucleotide. After uracil-DNA glycosylase treatment, a first 18-cycle PCR used universal primers M1SS and BC2_uni_R on all cDNA. For the original study's pipeline: For normalization, 1 million high-quality reads were randomly selected from each sample, with every read carrying a distinct molecular identifier. Instead of being binned into consensus sequences, reads with shared molecular identifiers were discarded. MiTCR, set to a Q25 quality threshold and the strictest error-elimination algorithm, was used for CDR3 identification, clonotype clustering and error correction. Lower-bound total TCR beta diversity was estimated with a nonparametric unseen species model using Euler transformation. TCRdb handled the public reads itself, with Q25 trimming in fastp and clone calling in MiXCR, and kept productive beta chains. Rows with a matching CDR3 protein are joined into one entry that keeps the most common DNA and genes. These V and J calls originate from TCRdb's pipeline instead of the authors' own analysis. This sample is represented by 600,000 to 900,000 distinct CDR3 sequences; roughly 26% of them were singletons. 2.5% to 3.5% of the sample belongs to the ten largest clones.

Broad study findings and their caveats: As age increased, observed TCR beta diversity per million T cells dropped in a roughly linear way, and a significant reduction was already evident by age 40. Observed TCR beta diversity correlated strongly with the percentage of naive T cells measured by flow cytometry. Because the CMV infection status of the donors was unknown, age-related changes in expanded clonotypes may potentially have been confounded. Compared with the aged group, the long-lived group had more naive CD4+ T cells, fewer expanded clones and increased TCR diversity, suggesting age selection. Estimates of total diversity based on one million sequenced T cells were regarded as lower bounds and as underestimates. Bulk unsorted PBMC profiling prevented conclusive comparison of naive and antigen-experienced compartments.

Reading the germline V gene gives CDR1 MNHEY and CDR2 SVGAGI. V has 9 bases trimmed and J has 0 bases trimmed; junction bases matching no gene number 10. The CDR3 spans 15 residues, from the cysteine through the phenylalanine. Only the CDR3 DNA is retained, 45 bases long and in frame from the first base. The data were also submitted as part of a second study, on T cells of mothers and their children. Taken from the second paper: Donors were nine systemically healthy Caucasian individuals: three mothers and their six children. cDNA synthesis consumed the entire amount of extracted RNA, loaded at around 1.5 ug RNA in each 15 ul reaction. In the second PCR, the M1S primer added sample barcodes and 2-4 random nucleotides. Each mother yielded over 9 million TCR beta CDR3 reads and each child some 3 million reads. Thymic selection shapes the output of TCR recombination in a similar way in related and unrelated pairs, and inherited differences have a minor effect. Related mother-child pairs always showed normalized repertoire overlap that was slightly higher than in unrelated mother-child pairs, though the difference was never significant. Persistent microchimeric T cell clones were not detected, at a sensitivity of 85 to 100 clones per million clonotypes. In the study, deep NGS was used to compare the TCR beta repertoires of mothers and children, and features distinguishing related mother-child pairs from unrelated individuals were sought. The mean age was 40 +/- 4 years for the mothers and approximately 11 +/- 4 years for the children. After adapter ligation was performed with NEBNext reagents, the libraries were sequenced on an Illumina HiSeq 2000 with 100+100 nt paired-end reads. To prevent cross-contamination, the mother and child libraries were prepared a month apart and were sequenced in separate runs. For each donor, somewhere between roughly 500,000 and 2,100,000 distinct TCR beta clonotypes were identified. Naive TCR beta clonotypes were estimated from low-frequency clonotypes matched to each donor's FACS-determined naive share, without sorting.

This clonotype was sampled from a boy between 10 and 17 years old in good health. Sequencing input: blood. The sequence joins TRBV6-5 to TRBJ1-1; 7 bases in the middle match TRBD1. The nucleotides are TGTGCCAGTATCTCCGGGACAGCTATGAACACTGAAGCTTTCTTT. Protein translation: CASISGTAMNTEAFF.